This T cell receptor (beta chain) came from a study of shared clonotypes between healthy human individuals. Study-level information: The donors, a couple of women and a few men, were aged 18 to 49.

At the deep level, the assay was run. Sequenced by immunoSEQ multiplex PCR; TCRdb stores in-frame clones only, minus some. Of 2 million to 2.5 million clones in the sample, approximately 94% were seen once. J was trimmed by 2 bases and V by 7 bases; bases with no gene match: 12. This CDR3 region has 18 residues. Germline CDR1 and CDR2: LNHDA and SQIVND (reference sequence). The naive CD8 subset, CD45RO-negative cells positively selected for CCR7, excluded terminally differentiated effector memory CD45RA+ cells. The donors were all Caucasian adults (living in Nashville, Tennessee). J is TRBJ1-5 and V is TRBV19; 12 bases map to TRBD1. The sample comprised naive CD8+ T cells from PBMCs. This sequence originates from a man aged 18 to 35 in good health. Some clones in this sample may be carry-over from other donors' samples. The CDR3 protein is CASTRKGQGAYGNQPQHF. The CDR3 nucleotides read TGTGCCAGTACGCGGAAGGGACAGGGGGCTTATGGCAATCAGCCCCAGCATTTT.